This T cell receptor beta chain is from a study of OX40 agonist ivuxolimab in advanced cancers. Study-level results: Among the lowest levels of clonal expansion were found in partial responders at 0.1-3.0 mg/kg. At 0.1 to 3.0 mg/kg and by week 6, CD4+ and CD8+ T cells in the blood had expanded clonally. Some of the nonresponding patients also showed low levels of normalized T-cell clonal expansion.

Profiling relied on immunoSEQ multiplex PCR, and the TCRdb table lists in-frame clones only, not all of them. The sample holds 47,000 or so clones, around 86% seen once. The CDR3 runs to 13 residues. CDR1 WSHSY and CDR2 SAAADI come from the germline V gene. The junction had 5 bases not matched to a gene; V was cut back by 6 bases and J by 6 bases. Patients who had autoimmune disease history or got systemic immunosuppression were left out. With respect to this clone: Antigen unknown.

The clonotype was recovered from an adult with an advanced solid tumor such as melanoma, head and neck, liver or kidney cancer. The specimen was CD4+ or CD8+ T cells sorted from blood, collected in a trial of the OX40 agonist ivuxolimab. The chain recombines TRBV10-2 with TRBJ2-7; the match to TRBD1 covers 10 bases. The CDR3 bases are TGCGCCAGCAGCGGGGACAGGGGATCCGAGCAGTACTTC. This encodes CASSGDRGSEQYF.